This T cell receptor (beta chain) was obtained from a study of T-cell reconstitution after alpha-beta-depleted transplantation in children. The CDR3 is 14 residues long. The germline V gene encodes CDR1 KGHDR and CDR2 SFDVKD. The germline V and J ends were trimmed by 3 bases and 8 bases, with 13 bases remaining between them. It was with unique molecular identifiers that the TCRbeta library was prepared. TCRdb recomputed calls from the PCR reads with MiXCR, one row per CDR3 protein. The sample shows approximately 200,000 distinct CDR3 sequences, approximately 14% of them seen only once. This clonotype appeared a few times.

The material sequenced was PBMCs from the stem cell graft donor, taken from the stem cell graft. The chain uses TRBV24-1 and TRBJ2-4; a weak D match, TRBD1 (6 bases). This receptor was identified in a human donor who donated a stem cell graft to a child with acute lymphoblastic leukemia. The CDR3 nucleotides read TGTGCCACCAGTGATCGACAGGATCTTGACATTCAGTACTTC. Encoded protein: CATSDRQDLDIQYF.